This T cell receptor (beta chain) was observed in a study of shared T cell receptors in the human thymus. Here immunoSEQ multiplex PCR was the method, and the copy in TCRdb shows in-frame clones only, minus some. The table lists some 720,000 clones, 85% to 90% of them singletons. Germline V gives CDR1 SGDLS, CDR2 YYNGEE. V was clipped by 7 bases and J by 2 bases; unmatched bases: 13. The CDR3 contains 16 residues. These data were also reused for a study on human thymus T cells. That paper states: Thymus tissue for the work was resected from patients undergoing corrective heart surgery.

This TCR derives from a boy less than two years old with a congenital heart defect. The specimen was thymocytes. This chain links TRBV9 with TRBJ2-3; 7 bases agree with TRBD2. This chain's CDR3 is CASRGASGNATDTQYF. The CDR3, as DNA: TGTGCCAGCCGCGGGGCTAGCGGAAATGCCACAGATACGCAGTATTTT.